The 26 T cell receptor beta chains below come from one sample, sequenced in a study of PD-1 blockade in classical Hodgkin lymphoma. The method was immunoSEQ multiplex PCR; TCRdb's version includes in-frame clones alone and lacks a portion of them. The sample shows 10,000 to 15,000 clones, roughly 80% of them seen only once. Time point specified: cycle 4 day 1 (C4D1), after five to seven weeks of nivolumab. Every patient experienced relapse after autologous stem cell transplantation, and brentuximab vedotin exposure varied. Purification of CD4+ T cells from thawed PBMCs was achieved by magnetic negative selection. Sample: CD4+ T cells from blood, taken before the fourth cycle of nivolumab. These receptors all come from a human donor with classical Hodgkin lymphoma.

The chain recombines TRBV7-2 with TRBJ2-3; 8 bases map to TRBD2. The ends lost 2 bases at V and 0 bases at J; junction bases unmatched: 13. The CDR3 is 19 amino acids. Germline CDR1 is SGHTA and CDR2 is FQGNSA. Written as DNA, the CDR3 is TGTGCCAGCAGCTTAATCTTAGGACTAGCTCGCCGGAGCACAGATACGCAGTATTTT. Protein product: CASSLILGLARRSTDTQYF.

V is TRBV6-5 and J is TRBJ2-5, with D possibly matching TRBD1 (5 bases). With the DNA end fitting TRBJ2-7 better, the J assignment may be wrong. The germline gives CDR1 MNHEY, CDR2 SVGAGI. The CDR3 is 15 amino acids. As DNA, the CDR3 is TGTGCCAGCAGTCGGACACCCAGTACCTCCTACGAGCAGTACTTC. It specifies CASSRTPSTSYEQYF.

This sequence joins TRBV2 and TRBJ1-5; possibly TRBD1 for D (6 bases). The CDR3 loop spans 15 amino acids. The V end lost 6 bases, the J end lost 3 bases, and 15 bases lay between the germline ends. Germline CDR1 and CDR2: SNHLY and FYNNEI. The CDR3 bases are TGTGCCAGCAGATCGGACAGAAGCTCCAATCAGCCCCAGCATTTT. Its translation: CASRSDRSSNQPQHF.

The rearrangement uses TRBV5-4 and TRBJ1-1, with TRBD1 matching 8 bases. With V trimmed by 4 bases and J by 4 bases, 6 bases remained unmatched. From germline, CDR1 is SGHNT and CDR2 YYREEE (reference sequence). This CDR3 comprises 14 residues. The CDR3 DNA sequence: TGTGCCAGCAGCGAGATCACAGGGGGCACTGAAGCTTTCTTT. This sequence encodes CASSEITGGTEAFF.

The chain has TRBV7-2 and TRBJ2-5; 12 bases match TRBD2. CDR3 length equals 13 residues. Germline V gives CDR1 SGHTA, CDR2 FQGNSA. V shed 5 bases and J 13 bases; nucleotides not matched to a gene: 8. The CDR3 DNA reads as TGTGCCAGCAGCCCTGGACTAGCGGGAAAGTGGTACTTC. This codes for CASSPGLAGKWYF.

In its sample, this clone was seen a few times. As DNA, the CDR3 is TGTGCCAGTAGTGCCTGGTCTGGGGCCAACGTCCTGACTTTC. As protein: CASSAWSGANVLTF. The V call is TRBV19, the J call TRBJ2-6, with no clear D. CDR3 size: 14 residues. With 5 bases removed from V and 1 base from J, the gap between germline ends came to 6 bases. The germline CDR1 and CDR2 sequences are LNHDA and SQIVND (reference sequence).

This chain connects TRBV4-2 to TRBJ1-1; D is unresolved. Germline V CDR1 and CDR2: LGHNA, YNFKEQ. CDR3 length equals 15 residues. V shed 1 base and J shed 0 bases, with 9 bases lying between them. The CDR3 reads CASSQAASLNTEAFF. As DNA, the CDR3 is TGTGCCAGCAGCCAAGCGGCAAGTTTGAACACTGAAGCTTTCTTT.

CDR3 nucleotides: TGTGCCAGCAGCCAAGCGAACACTGAAGCTTTCTTT. It translates to CASSQANTEAFF. This chain joins TRBV14 and TRBJ1-1; D ambiguous. The CDR3 runs 12 residues. Looked up from germline, CDR1 is SGHDN and CDR2 is FVKESK. Trimming removed 1 base at V and 1 base at J, with 1 base between.

The CDR3 region is CASSLQLGRTEAFF. DNA of the CDR3: TGTGCCAGCAGTTTACAGCTAGGCCGCACTGAAGCTTTCTTT. The chain recombines TRBV6-5 with TRBJ1-1; D call uncertain. V lost 4 bases to trimming and J lost 4 bases, with 13 bases between them. The CDR3 length is 14 residues. Germline CDR1 MNHEY, CDR2 SVGAGI.

This chain joins TRBV7-9 and TRBJ1-1; D may be TRBD1 (5 bases). The CDR3 extends over 13 amino acids. Germline CDR1 and CDR2: SEHNR and FQNEAQ (reference sequence). V was pared by 4 bases and J by 1 base, with 7 bases between. The CDR3 nucleotides are TGTGCCAGCAGCTGGGGGGAGAACACTGAAGCTTTCTTT. Protein product: CASSWGENTEAFF.

The chain carries TRBV2 and TRBJ2-4; unclear D gene. Trimming removed 7 bases at V and 0 bases at J, with 16 bases between. The CDR3 is 16 residues long. Looked up from germline, CDR1 is SNHLY and CDR2 is FYNNEI. CDR3 nucleotides: TGTGCCAGCAAGAGTGATAGAATAATAGCCAAAAACATTCAGTACTTC. This codes for CASKSDRIIAKNIQYF.

This chain links TRBV5-1 with TRBJ1-2; TRBD1 aligns across 9 bases. V trimming: 2 bases; J trimming: 6 bases; junction bases outside the gene matches: 8. This CDR3 contains 15 residues. From germline, CDR1 is SGHRS and CDR2 YFSETQ. CDR3 protein: CASSFSGTGRDGYTF. CDR3 coding DNA: TGCGCCAGCAGCTTTTCCGGGACAGGGAGGGATGGCTACACCTTC.

This chain uses TRBV5-1 with TRBJ1-1, with 7 bases matching TRBD1. The CDR3 sequence is 15 residues long. The V segment lost 4 bases and the J segment 1 base; nucleotides outside the gene matches: 7. Germline CDR1 reads SGHRS; CDR2 reads YFSETQ. The CDR3 DNA is TGCGCCAGCAGCCAAATAGGACAGGCGAACACTGAAGCTTTCTTT. Its protein product is CASSQIGQANTEAFF. Together with reference TRBV5-1 and TRBJ1-1, the CDR3 gives the full variable domain: KAGVTQTPRYLIKTRGQQVTLSCSPISGHRSVSWYQQTPGQGLQFLFEYFSETQRNKGNFPGRFSGRQFSNSRSEMNVSTLELGDSALYLCASSQIGQANTEAFFGQGTRLTVV.

This clone was seen more than once but under ten times. The chain links TRBV7-9 to TRBJ2-2; TRBD2 matches at 11 bases. The CDR3 is made up of 16 amino acids. Germline V gene sequence: CDR1 SEHNR, CDR2 FQNEAQ (reference sequence). Trimming removed 5 bases from V and 7 bases from J; junction bases left unmatched: 9. As DNA, the CDR3 is TGTGCCAGCAGCGACCGTACTAGCGGGAGAAACGGGGAGCTGTTTTTT. As protein: CASSDRTSGRNGELFF.

The rearrangement uses TRBV19 and TRBJ2-3; 7 bases align to TRBD2. Germline CDR1 LNHDA, CDR2 SQIVND (reference sequence). This CDR3 has 15 amino acids. The V gene end was trimmed by 5 bases and the J gene end by 1 base; junction bases not matched to a gene: 6. The CDR3 region has the DNA TGTGCCAGTAGTGAAGCGGGGCCAGGCACAGATACGCAGTATTTT. This codes for CASSEAGPGTDTQYF.

This clone was seen only once. Here the CDR3 reads CASSLVRGAGGDQPQHF. The DNA of the CDR3 is TGTGCCAGCAGTTTAGTTAGGGGCGCAGGGGGAGATCAGCCCCAGCATTTT. The rearrangement uses TRBV28 and TRBJ1-5, with TRBD1 matching 7 bases. Losses at the gene ends were 2 bases for V and 5 bases for J; bases not matched to a gene: 12. This CDR3 comprises 17 residues. The germline V gene encodes CDR1 MDHEN and CDR2 SYDVKM.

The rearrangement links TRBV9 to TRBJ2-2, with D tentatively TRBD1 (6 bases). V was cut by 2 bases and J by 1 base, with 12 bases left in between. Germline V lookup: CDR1 SGDLS, CDR2 YYNGEE. The CDR3 loop spans 16 amino acids. CDR3 region: CASSVITGRNTGELFF. CDR3 in DNA: TGTGCCAGCAGCGTCATTACAGGGAGGAACACCGGGGAGCTGTTTTTT.

This clone has a single count. The V call is TRBV7-2, the J call TRBJ1-1; 7 bases line up with TRBD1. V lost 5 bases, J lost 2 bases, and 11 bases stayed unmatched. The CDR3 runs to 16 residues. Germline assignment: CDR1 SGHTA and CDR2 FQGNSA. The CDR3 DNA reads TGTGCCAGCAGCCACTTGCTACAGGGGCCAAACACTGAAGCTTTCTTT. It yields the protein CASSHLLQGPNTEAFF.

The CDR3 protein is CASSLTRPKMNEQFF. The CDR3 region has the DNA TGTGCCAGCAGCTTGACCAGACCGAAAATGAATGAGCAGTTCTTC. The chain couples TRBV7-8 to TRBJ2-1; D is unresolved. Germline V lookup: CDR1 SGHVS, CDR2 FQNEAQ. The germline V and J ends were trimmed by 3 bases and 7 bases, with 16 bases remaining between them. The CDR3 spans 15 residues.

The chain uses TRBV29-1 and TRBJ1-2; D gene ambiguous. Germline V gene lookup returns CDR1 SQVTM and CDR2 ANQGSEA. Between the trimmed V and J ends, which lost 4 bases and 2 bases, there was a span of 11 bases. This CDR3 contains 13 residues. This CDR3 is CSVAGRQNYGYTF. The CDR3 bases are TGCAGCGTTGCTGGGAGGCAGAACTATGGCTACACCTTC.

The sample holds one count of this clone. V gene TRBV5-6 combines with J gene TRBJ2-5, with 7 bases fitting TRBD2. CDR1 and CDR2 (germline): SGHDT, YYEEEE. The CDR3 length is 16 residues. Losses at the gene ends were 1 base for V and 4 bases for J; bases not matched to a gene: 10. CDR3 region: CASSLTGTKNGETQYF. The DNA of the CDR3 is TGTGCCAGCAGCTTGACCGGGACTAAGAATGGAGAGACCCAGTACTTC.

V usage is TRBV6-5 and J usage is TRBJ2-7, with a possible D match to TRBD1 (5 bases). Germline V gives CDR1 MNHEY, CDR2 SVGAGI. CDR3 length: 15 amino acids. The V and J ends lost 5 bases and 0 bases respectively, with 14 bases between them. The CDR3 spells CASSRTPSTSYEQYF. The CDR3 region has the DNA TGTGCCAGCAGTCGGACACCCAGTACCTCCTACGAGCAGTACTTC.

This chain uses TRBV9 with TRBJ2-1; D is possibly TRBD1 or TRBD2 (5 bases each). The germline gives CDR1 SGDLS, CDR2 YYNGEE. There are 17 residues in the CDR3. Trimming left V 1 base short and J 0 bases short, with 14 bases between. The CDR3 is CASSVLGLAASYNEQFF. DNA of the CDR3: TGTGCCAGCAGCGTATTGGGGCTAGCCGCCTCCTACAATGAGCAGTTCTTC.

The chain links TRBV18 to TRBJ2-3; a possible D gene is TRBD2 (6 bases). This CDR3 contains 17 residues. Germline CDR1 is KGHSH and CDR2 is LQKENI. The V gene lost 2 bases and the J gene lost 0 bases, with 15 bases spanning the gap. The CDR3 is CASSPSLPGTSTDTQYF. CDR3 DNA sequence: TGTGCCAGCTCACCATCGCTGCCCGGGACTAGCACAGATACGCAGTATTTT.

This clone was picked up one time. This rearrangement joins TRBV27 to TRBJ1-3; the D is unclear. The V gene's germline CDR1 is MNHEY and CDR2 SMNVEV (reference sequence). CDR3 length: 13 residues. Trimming left V 2 bases short and J 4 bases short, with 6 bases between. CDR3 loop: CASSLRGGNTIYF. The CDR3 bases are TGTGCCAGCAGTTTACGGGGAGGAAACACCATATATTTT.

The rearrangement links TRBV4-2 to TRBJ2-7; 10 bases fit TRBD2. The CDR3 has 16 amino acids. V was clipped by 4 bases and J by 4 bases; unmatched bases: 10. Germline CDR1 reads LGHNA; CDR2 reads YNFKEQ. CDR3 in DNA: TGTGCCAGCAGCCGTCCTGCACTAGCGGGGTATTACGAGCAGTACTTC. Protein: CASSRPALAGYYEQYF.